This is a list of T cell receptor beta chains from one sample in a study of cytomegalovirus exposure and HLA in healthy donors. TCRdb's copy holds only in-frame clones and misses some; the assay was immunoSEQ multiplex PCR. The sample has around 95,000 clones, roughly four fifths seen once. Sequencing was done on a sample of PBMCs. Receptors originate from a young man in good health and CMV-seropositive. CDR3s include the opening cysteine and the closing phenylalanine or tryptophan. Fields, in order: clone size, D gene, V gene, J gene, CDR3 DNA, CDR3 protein. A D gene is named only where the DNA matches it firmly. The listing skips clone size in some rows; elsewhere it reads once, few, many or a size class.

>.|.|TRBV30|TRBJ2-7
TGTGCCCGCGGGACCGGTTCCTACGAGCAGTACTTC
CARGTGSYEQYF
>.|TRBD1|TRBV6-5|TRBJ2-4
TGTGCCGGACAGGGGGCAGTAGCCAAAAACATTCAGTACTTC
CAGQGAVAKNIQYF
>.|.|TRBV30|TRBJ2-2
TGTGCCTGGAGTCTCTATACGAACACCGGGGAGCTGTTTTTT
CAWSLYTNTGELFF
>once|.|TRBV11-2|TRBJ2-7
TGTGCCAGCAGCTTAGTGGCGACAGGCTCCTACGAGCAGTACTTC
CASSLVATGSYEQYF
>.|TRBD2|TRBV27|TRBJ2-5
TGTGCCAGCAGCGCGTCTAGCGGGAGGGCTCCGAGTTACGAGACCCAGTACTTC
CASSASSGRAPSYETQYF
>.|.|TRBV27|TRBJ1-5
TGTGCCAGCGGGCCGGGGAGTGGGGGCAATCAGCCCCAGCATTTT
CASGPGSGGNQPQHF
>.|.|TRBV6-1|TRBJ1-2
TGTGCCAGCAGTGGACAGGTCTATGGCTACACCTTC
CASSGQVYGYTF
>.|TRBD1|TRBV19|TRBJ2-1
TGTGCCAGTAGATGGGACAGGGGGCGCTTGAATGAGCAGTTCTTC
CASRWDRGRLNEQFF
>.|.|TRBV18|TRBJ2-7
TGTGCCAGCTCACCACCCTACCCACAGACCTACGAGCAGTACTTC
CASSPPYPQTYEQYF
>.|TRBD2|TRBV10-1|TRBJ2-7
TGCGCCAGCAGTGATATAGCGGGGTACGAGCAGTACTTC
CASSDIAGYEQYF
>.|.|TRBV19|TRBJ1-1
TGTGCCAGTAGTACGTCGTACGGTCAGAACACTGAAGCTTTCTTT
CASSTSYGQNTEAFF
>.|TRBD2|TRBV6-6|TRBJ2-2
TGTGCCAGCAGTTACTCTAGCGGGAAGAACACCGGGGAGCTGTTTTTT
CASSYSSGKNTGELFF
>.|.|TRBV7-9|TRBJ2-7
TGTGCCAGCAGCTTAGGGGGGGGCTCCTCCTACGAGCAGTACTTC
CASSLGGGSSYEQYF
>.|.|TRBV10-3|TRBJ2-7
TGTGCCATCAGTGGCGCGGGATCCTACGAGCAGTACTTC
CAISGAGSYEQYF
>.|.|TRBV28|TRBJ1-4
TGTGCCAGCAGTTTCCGGTCGATCAGGGGCCGGATAATCGGACGTGAAAAACTGTTTTTT
CASSFRSIRGRIIGREKLFF
>once|TRBD1|TRBV5-1|TRBJ2-1
TGCGCCAGCACAAGTACAGGGGGCTTAAGTCTGTTCTTC
CASTSTGGLSLFF
>once|TRBD2|TRBV6-5|TRBJ2-1
TGTGCCAGTTCCGCCAGACTAGCGGTTAACAATGAGCAGTTCTTC
CASSARLAVNNEQFF
>.|.|TRBV5-8|TRBJ2-7
TGTGCCAGCAGACGACAGGACTCCTACGAGCAGTACTTC
CASRRQDSYEQYF
>.|TRBD2|TRBV30|TRBJ2-2
TGTGCCTGGATTAAGGTTAGCGGGAGGAGCAACACCGGGGAGCTGTTTTTT
CAWIKVSGRSNTGELFF
>.|TRBD2|TRBV23-1|TRBJ2-4
TGCGCCAGCAGTCCTCGGGGGGGCAGGACGAACATTCAGTACTTC
CASSPRGGRTNIQYF
>.|.|TRBV7-9|TRBJ2-7
TGTGCCAGCAGCTTACCAGCGGAGCTTACCTACGAGCAGTACTTC
CASSLPAELTYEQYF
>many|.|TRBV7-9|TRBJ1-1
TGTGCCAGCAGCAACCGGCCGGAGGTTGAAGCTTTCTTT
CASSNRPEVEAFF
>.|.|TRBV30|TRBJ2-7
TGTGCCTGGGCCCACTCCTACGAGCAGTACTTC
CAWAHSYEQYF
>.|.|TRBV19|TRBJ2-5
TGTGCCAGTAGTATAGGAGGGCTTCTCCAAGAGACCCAGTACTTC
CASSIGGLLQETQYF
>.|.|TRBV6-5|TRBJ1-2
TGTGCCAGCAGTGGGGGGTCTGTTTATGGCTACACCTTC
CASSGGSVYGYTF
>few|TRBD1|TRBV6-5|TRBJ1-1
TGTGCCAGCAGTTACTTTACAGGGGGCACTGAAGCTTTCTTT
CASSYFTGGTEAFF
>.|.|TRBV6-5|TRBJ1-3
TGTGCCAGCAGTACAGGAAACACCATATATTTT
CASSTGNTIYF
>once|TRBD1|TRBV5-1|TRBJ2-7
TGCGCCAGCAGCCCGAGGACGGGACAGGGATACGAGCAGTACTTC
CASSPRTGQGYEQYF
>once|TRBD2|TRBV7-2|TRBJ2-7
TGTGCCAGCACCTTAGCGGGAGTAAACGAGCAGTACTTC
CASTLAGVNEQYF
>.|TRBD2|TRBV10-1|TRBJ2-7
TGCGCCAGCAGTAGCGGGAGTTCGTACGAGCAGTACTTC
CASSSGSSYEQYF
>.|.|TRBV7-2|TRBJ2-1
TGTGCCAGCAGCTCGACAGCGTACAATGAGCAGTTCTTC
CASSSTAYNEQFF
>.|.|TRBV30|TRBJ1-1
TGTGCGGGCTCCGGGACATTTATGCGGGCTTTCTTT
CAGSGTFMRAFF
>few|TRBD2|TRBV14|TRBJ2-7
TGTGCCAGCAGCCGGACCGGGACTAGCGGGTTCTACGAGCAGTACTTC
CASSRTGTSGFYEQYF
>.|TRBD2|TRBV10-2|TRBJ2-2
TGCGCCAGCAGTGAGGTTAGCGGGAAAGGCACCGGGGAGCTGTTTTTT
CASSEVSGKGTGELFF
>.|TRBD1|TRBV29-1|TRBJ1-1
TGCAGCCACCTAGGGGGCTGGGGGACTGAAGCTTTCTTT
CSHLGGWGTEAFF
>few|TRBD1|TRBV28|TRBJ1-1
TGTGCCAGCAGTTTGAGGCGGGACAGCACTGAAGCTTTCTTT
CASSLRRDSTEAFF
>.|.|TRBV28|TRBJ2-5
TGTGCCAGCAGTCGAATCGGACAGATCCAAGAGACCCAGTACTTC
CASSRIGQIQETQYF
>.|TRBD1|TRBV29-1|TRBJ2-5
TGCAGCGTTGAAGGACTACAGGGGGCAGTGGAGACCCAGTACTTC
CSVEGLQGAVETQYF
>few|.|TRBV6-5|TRBJ2-7
TGTGCCAGCAGTTCAACATTGGCTAGCGAGCAGTACTTC
CASSSTLASEQYF
>.|TRBD1|TRBV7-9|TRBJ2-5
TGTGCCAGCATGCCGACAGGGCTGGCGCAAGAGACCCAGTACTTC
CASMPTGLAQETQYF